This TCR beta chain was recorded in a study of response to subunit inactivated influenza vaccine. TCRdb analysed the RT-PCR reads with MiXCR anew, one entry per CDR3 protein. The data show approximately 520,000 distinct CDR3 sequences, with 25% seen just once and approximately 2% held by the top ten. As concerns this clonotype: The antigen remains unidentified.

Study-wide findings and caveats: The authors offered the suggestion that each seasonal influenza vaccination recruits few new T cells.

The sequence derives from a man aged 50 or older who received an inactivated influenza vaccine. The source was CD4+ T cells sorted from PBMCs, collected 5 to 6 days after vaccination.

This chain's CDR3 is CASSLTFSVNTEAFF. The CDR3 nucleotides read TGTGCCAGCAGCTTAACATTCTCGGTGAACACTGAAGCTTTCTTT. The chain joins TRBV5-6 to TRBJ1-1; D is undetermined. V gave up 2 bases and J gave up 0 bases, with 11 bases separating them. This CDR3 is 15 amino acids long. CDR1 SGHDT and CDR2 YYEEEE come from the germline V gene.